Below, 8 T cell receptor beta chains from the same sample are listed, as sequenced in a study of blood T cell repertoires in COVID-19. TCRdb's table, derived via immunoSEQ multiplex PCR, lists solely in-frame clones and lacks some. The profile shows about 170,000 clones, less than 85% of them singletons. The sample comprised peripheral blood. The source of these receptors is a woman older than 75 with active or convalescent COVID-19.

The chain carries TRBV9 and TRBJ2-6, with D hard to call. Germline CDR1 and CDR2: SGDLS and YYNGEE. The CDR3 has 16 amino acids. V was trimmed by 0 bases and J by 0 bases, leaving 7 bases between them. The CDR3 loop reads CASSVARYSGANVLTF. The DNA of the CDR3 is TGTGCCAGCAGCGTAGCCAGATACTCTGGGGCCAACGTCCTGACTTTC.

The genes are TRBV30 and TRBJ2-7; no clear D. V was trimmed by 1 base and J by 2 bases, leaving 6 bases between them. Germline V lookup: CDR1 GTSNPN, CDR2 SVGIG (reference sequence). The CDR3 totals 12 residues. The CDR3 nucleotides are TGTGCCTGGAGTGAACACCCCTACGAGCAGTACTTC. It translates to CAWSEHPYEQYF.

CDR3: CASSLRGRREYF. The CDR3 coding sequence is TGTGCCAGCAGTTTAAGGGGGCGGAGGGAGTACTTC. This chain joins TRBV27 and TRBJ2-7; D perhaps matches TRBD1 (7 bases). The V and J ends lost 2 bases and 11 bases respectively, with 13 bases between them. Germline assignment: CDR1 MNHEY and CDR2 SMNVEV (reference sequence). This CDR3 is built from 12 residues.

The rearrangement uses TRBV30 and TRBJ1-6; 8 bases align to TRBD1. Germline-derived CDR1 and CDR2 are GTSNPN and SVGIG (reference sequence). The CDR3 has 13 residues. The ends lost 3 bases at V and 13 bases at J; junction bases unmatched: 8. The CDR3 nucleotides are TGTGCCTGGAGCCCGGACAGGGAGAGGCCCCTCCACTTT. The encoded protein is CAWSPDRERPLHF.

A remark on this clone: In the same sample, other DNA sequences code for this CDR3. This chain links TRBV5-1 with TRBJ1-1; 8 nucleotides align to TRBD1. CDR1 SGHRS and CDR2 YFSETQ come from the germline V gene. This CDR3 region has 14 residues. Unmatched junction bases numbered 4, after V lost 4 bases and J lost 2 bases. The CDR3: CASSRDRGNTEAFF. For the CDR3, the DNA is TGCGCCAGCAGCCGTGACAGGGGAAACACTGAAGCTTTCTTT.

This clone was counted once. This chain uses TRBV5-6 with TRBJ1-5, with D hard to call. The CDR3 is 13 amino acids. V lost 4 bases to trimming and J lost 9 bases, with 14 bases between them. CDR1 and CDR2 from the germline V gene are SGHDT and YYEEEE. CDR3 amino acids: CASSEMRGPPQHF. The DNA of the CDR3 is TGTGCCAGCAGCGAAATGCGCGGTCCGCCCCAGCATTTT.

The chain links TRBV18 to TRBJ2-7; 12 bases line up with TRBD2. V shed 3 bases and J 9 bases; nucleotides not matched to a gene: 6. This CDR3 spans 14 amino acids. CDR1 is KGHSH, CDR2 LQKENI, per germline. The CDR3 region is CASSPTSGGTWQYF. Written as DNA, the CDR3 is TGTGCCAGCTCACCGACTAGCGGGGGAACGTGGCAGTACTTC. Full variable domain (outside the CDR3, taken from reference TRBV18 and TRBJ2-7): NAGVMQNPRHLVRRRGQEARLRCSPMKGHSHVYWYRQLPEEGLKFMVYLQKENIIDESGMPKERFSAEFPKEGPSILRIQQVVRGDSAAYFCASSPTSGGTWQYFGPGTRLTVT.

The rearrangement joins TRBV28 to TRBJ2-3, with 10 nucleotides matching TRBD2. Germline CDR1 is MDHEN and CDR2 is SYDVKM. The CDR3 has 16 residues. The V gene end was trimmed by 4 bases and the J gene end by 2 bases; junction bases not matched to a gene: 6. DNA for the CDR3: TGTGCCAGCAGTTCCGGACTAGCGGAACTCACAGATACGCAGTATTTT. Translating it yields CASSSGLAELTDTQYF.